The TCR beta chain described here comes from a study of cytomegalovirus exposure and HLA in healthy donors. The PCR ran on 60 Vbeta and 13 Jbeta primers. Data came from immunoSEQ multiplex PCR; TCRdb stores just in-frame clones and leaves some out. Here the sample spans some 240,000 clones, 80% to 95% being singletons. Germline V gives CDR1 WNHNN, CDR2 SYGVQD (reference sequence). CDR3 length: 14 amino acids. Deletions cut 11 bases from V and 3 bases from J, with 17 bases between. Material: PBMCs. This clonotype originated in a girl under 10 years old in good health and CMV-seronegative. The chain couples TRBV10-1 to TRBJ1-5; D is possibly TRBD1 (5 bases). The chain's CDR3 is CAPREGAYNQPQHF. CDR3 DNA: TGCGCCCCTAGAGAAGGGGCGTACAATCAGCCCCAGCATTTT.